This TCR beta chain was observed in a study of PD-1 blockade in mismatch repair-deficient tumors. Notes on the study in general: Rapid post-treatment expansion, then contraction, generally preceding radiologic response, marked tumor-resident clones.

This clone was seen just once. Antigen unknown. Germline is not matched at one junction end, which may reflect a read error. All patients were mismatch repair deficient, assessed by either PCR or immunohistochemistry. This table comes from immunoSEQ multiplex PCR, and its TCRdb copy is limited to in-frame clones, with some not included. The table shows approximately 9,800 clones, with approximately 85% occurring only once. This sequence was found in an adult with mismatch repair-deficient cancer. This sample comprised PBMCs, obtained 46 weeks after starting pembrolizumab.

The chain's CDR3 is CANSSGQGGPYNEQFF. The CDR3, as DNA: TGTGCCAACAGCTCCGGACAGGGGGGCCCCTACAATGAGCAGTTCTTC. V gene TRBV7-8 combines with J gene TRBJ2-1; 10 bases agree with TRBD1. Germline-derived CDR1 and CDR2 are SGHVS and FQNEAQ. The CDR3 runs to 16 residues.